The T cell receptor (beta chain) under discussion was sequenced for a study of T cell responses to AZD1222 COVID-19 vaccine. As regards this clone: Its antigen is unidentified.

Regarding the study as a whole: Spike-specific TCR breadth and depth were elevated following two AZD1222 doses. Every sample of the repertoires postdated the peak T cell response. Distributed over spike, vaccine-associated CD4 TCRs predominated at 160-218 and 743-854. Clonal diversity was possibly underestimated; the donors were predominantly white British and more often female.

This table comes from immunoSEQ multiplex PCR, and its TCRdb copy is limited to in-frame clones, with some not included. The data show 110,000 to 150,000 clones, with 93% seen just once and under 6.5% held by the top ten. Here the sequenced sample was peripheral blood, taken on day 0 of AZD1222 vaccination. The receptor was isolated from an adult in good health.

The CDR3 sequence: CASTTDGDYTEAFF. CDR3 bases: TGTGCCAGTACTACGGACGGTGATTACACTGAAGCTTTCTTT. J is TRBJ1-1 and V is TRBV19; no clear D gene. The V end lost 7 bases, the J end lost 3 bases, and 15 bases lay between the germline ends. The CDR3 contains 14 residues. The V gene's germline CDR1 is LNHDA and CDR2 SQIVND (reference sequence).